The 14 T cell receptor beta chains below come from one sample, sequenced in a study of T-cell reconstitution after alpha-beta-depleted transplantation in children. It was with unique molecular identifiers that the TCRbeta library was prepared. TCRdb reanalysed the PCR reads using MiXCR and keeps one entry per CDR3 protein. This table holds approximately 590,000 distinct CDR3 sequences, under 12% found once. The specimen was PBMCs from the stem cell graft donor, collected from the stem cell graft. These receptors came from a human donor who donated a stem cell graft to a child with acute myeloid leukemia.

V and J are TRBV2 and TRBJ2-1; no clear D gene. Germline loops: CDR1 SNHLY, CDR2 FYNNEI. V was shortened by 3 bases and J by 0 bases, with 15 bases between the two germline ends. CDR3 length: 17 amino acids. Here the CDR3 DNA reads TGTGCCAGCAGTGACCCTATTACAGCCATCTCCTACAATGAGCAGTTCTTC. This encodes CASSDPITAISYNEQFF.

This clonotype has at least ten counts. The chain uses TRBV20-1 and TRBJ2-2; D call uncertain. V gave up 6 bases and J gave up 0 bases, with 8 bases separating them. This CDR3 is 13 amino acids long. Germline loops: CDR1 DFQATT, CDR2 SNEGSKA (reference sequence). The CDR3 DNA is TGCAGTGCGGCCCGGGCGAACACCGGGGAGCTGTTTTTT. Translated: CSAARANTGELFF.

The CDR3 nucleotides read TGCGCCAGCAGCTCTGGACAGGGCAACACTAATGAAAAACTGTTTTTT. As protein: CASSSGQGNTNEKLFF. This chain uses TRBV5-1 with TRBJ1-4; 8 bases align to TRBD1. The CDR3 has 16 residues. The germline V gene has CDR1 SGHRS and CDR2 YFSETQ. The ends lost 3 bases at V and 2 bases at J; junction bases unmatched: 6.

The table lists this clonotype with many counts. V gene TRBV3-1 combines with J gene TRBJ2-5; D might be TRBD2 (6 bases). Deletions cut 0 bases from V and 3 bases from J, with 8 bases between. The CDR3 has 14 residues. Germline loops: CDR1 LGHDT, CDR2 YNNKEL (reference sequence). The CDR3: CASSQDLAEETQYF. CDR3 DNA sequence: TGTGCCAGCAGCCAAGATTTAGCGGAAGAGACCCAGTACTTC.

This clonotype was counted ten times or more. V usage is TRBV20-1 and J usage is TRBJ2-3; 10 bases match TRBD1. The CDR3 totals 14 residues. Germline CDR1 is DFQATT and CDR2 is SNEGSKA (reference sequence). The trim removed 6 bases at V and 2 bases at J, leaving 5 bases unmatched. DNA for the CDR3: TGCAGTGCGCCGACAGGGGGCTTCACAGATACGCAGTATTTT. Translated: CSAPTGGFTDTQYF.

This chain connects TRBV7-9 to TRBJ2-1, with 7 nucleotides matching TRBD1. J was trimmed by 7 bases and V by 5 bases; bases with no gene match: 8. Germline CDR1 reads SEHNR; CDR2 reads FQNEAQ (reference sequence). CDR3 size: 14 residues. CDR3 coding DNA: TGTGCCAGCAGCCAGACAGGGTTGAAAAATGAGCAGTTCTTC. Translating it yields CASSQTGLKNEQFF.

There are many counts of this clonotype. This chain uses TRBV7-2 with TRBJ2-7; 9 bases fit TRBD1. The CDR3 sequence is 15 residues long. Germline V lookup: CDR1 SGHTA, CDR2 FQGNSA. After removal of 5 bases from V and 3 bases from J, the junction contained 8 bases not matched to a gene. The CDR3: CASSQRQGGIYEQYF. The CDR3 DNA sequence: TGTGCCAGCAGCCAGCGACAGGGGGGGATCTACGAGCAGTACTTC.

This clonotype was detected ten times or more. V is TRBV20-1 and J is TRBJ2-5; TRBD2 matches 9 bases. The junction had 3 bases not matched to a gene; V was cut back by 3 bases and J by 4 bases. The CDR3 is made up of 13 amino acids. Per the germline V gene, CDR1 is DFQATT and CDR2 is SNEGSKA (reference sequence). The chain's CDR3 is CSASAGGRETQYF. The CDR3 DNA reads as TGCAGTGCTAGTGCGGGAGGGCGAGAGACCCAGTACTTC.

This chain connects TRBV29-1 to TRBJ2-7; 7 bases align to TRBD1. Trimming cost V 7 bases and J 4 bases; bases outside gene matches: 7. Germline V CDR1 and CDR2: SQVTM, ANQGSEA. The CDR3 is 12 residues long. The CDR3 DNA reads TGCAGCGCGGTTAGACAGGGTTACGAGCAGTACTTC. This codes for CSAVRQGYEQYF.

Many counts were recorded for this clonotype. The CDR3 region is CASSLIGELFF. In DNA form, the CDR3 reads TGTGCCAGCAGTTTGATCGGGGAGCTGTTTTTT. V and J are TRBV12-3 or TRBV12-4 and TRBJ2-2; D is unclear. This CDR3 is built from 11 residues. Trimming removed 3 bases from V and 7 bases from J, with 3 bases in between.

This clonotype was detected many times. V usage is TRBV28 and J usage is TRBJ2-5, with 13 bases fitting TRBD2. The CDR3 is made up of 16 amino acids. V dropped 3 bases and J dropped 5; count of bases not matched to a gene: 6. Germline V gives CDR1 MDHEN, CDR2 SYDVKM. In nucleotides, the CDR3 is TGTGCCAGCAGTTTGGGACTAGCGGGACCGCAGGAGACCCAGTACTTC. Amino acids: CASSLGLAGPQETQYF.

This clonotype was seen many times. The chain links TRBV20-1 to TRBJ2-6; possible D gene TRBD2, 5 bases. Trimming removed 5 bases at V and 3 bases at J, with 14 bases between. The CDR3 sequence is 15 residues long. The germline gives CDR1 DFQATT, CDR2 SNEGSKA (reference sequence). CDR3 amino acids: CSARVGGYGANVLTF. The DNA of the CDR3 is TGCAGTGCTCGTGTAGGCGGGTATGGGGCCAACGTCCTGACTTTC.

This clonotype was detected only a few times. The chain uses TRBV9 and TRBJ2-1, with 9 bases lining up with TRBD2. V was clipped by 3 bases and J by 8 bases; unmatched bases: 6. There are 14 residues in the CDR3. Germline V gene lookup returns CDR1 SGDLS and CDR2 YYNGEE. The chain's CDR3 is CASSASGLADEQFF. The CDR3 DNA reads TGTGCCAGCAGCGCCTCGGGACTAGCTGATGAGCAGTTCTTC.

This clonotype was found once. This may come from a read error, since a much larger clone is one base off. J is TRBJ1-1 and V is TRBV6-2 or TRBV6-3; D is uncertain. V dropped 2 bases and J dropped 6 bases, with 13 bases sitting between them. The CDR3 sequence is 14 residues long. CDR1 is MNHEY, CDR2 SVGEGT, per germline. CDR3 nucleotides: TGTGCCAGCAGTTACGAAGCAACAAGGGCTGAAGCTTTCTTT. This encodes CASSYEATRAEAFF.